This T cell receptor (beta chain) was profiled in a study of blood T cell repertoires in COVID-19. Per the germline V gene, CDR1 is MNHEY and CDR2 is SMNVEV (reference sequence). The ends lost 5 bases at V and 6 bases at J; junction bases unmatched: 12. CDR3 length: 15 residues. As handled by the study authors: Using reference gene primer amplification, nucleated cell counts were estimated. Generated by immunoSEQ multiplex PCR, the TCRdb table keeps only in-frame clones and is missing some. The D gene and trimming were derived from the DNA, and the V and J assignments and clone size from that table. The sample contains 200,000 to 250,000 clones, roughly 89% of which appear only once.

The source material was PBMCs or T cells enriched from blood (not recorded which). This receptor was taken from a young man who had been exposed to COVID-19. J is TRBJ2-7 and V is TRBV27; 8 bases fit TRBD1. The CDR3 reads CASSILGTGIFEQYF. The CDR3, as DNA: TGTGCCAGCAGTATCCTAGGGACAGGCATCTTCGAGCAGTACTTC.